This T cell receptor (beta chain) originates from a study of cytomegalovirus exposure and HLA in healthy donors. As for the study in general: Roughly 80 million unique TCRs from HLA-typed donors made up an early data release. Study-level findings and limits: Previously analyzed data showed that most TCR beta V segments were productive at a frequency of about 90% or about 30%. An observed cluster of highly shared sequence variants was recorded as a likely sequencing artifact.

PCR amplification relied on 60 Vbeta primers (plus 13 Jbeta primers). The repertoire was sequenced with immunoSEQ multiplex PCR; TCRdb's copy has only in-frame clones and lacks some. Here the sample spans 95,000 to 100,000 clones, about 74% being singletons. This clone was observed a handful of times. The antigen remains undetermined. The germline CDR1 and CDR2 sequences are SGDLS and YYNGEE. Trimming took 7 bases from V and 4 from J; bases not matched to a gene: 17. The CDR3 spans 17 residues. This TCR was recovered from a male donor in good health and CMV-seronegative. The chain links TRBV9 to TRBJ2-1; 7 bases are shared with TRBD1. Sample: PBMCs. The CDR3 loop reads CASGLGTEDPYYNEQFF. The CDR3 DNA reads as TGTGCCAGCGGGCTTGGGACAGAAGATCCCTATTACAATGAGCAGTTCTTC.